The 32 T cell receptor beta chains presented below share a single source sample, sequenced in a study of T-cell reconstitution after alpha-beta-depleted transplantation in children (dated by TCRdb to 2016 to 2017). Per the publication, the treatment or condition label means: allogeneic hematopoietic cell transplantation with graft depleted of TCRalphabeta T cells and CD19 B cells. Preparation of the library involved PCR. The run used an Illumina HiSeq 2500. TCR libraries were prepared with molecular barcoding, using unique molecular identifiers to normalize TCRbeta repertoire quantification. Using fastp at Q25 and MiXCR, TCRdb reprocessed the public reads and kept productive beta chains. Here each entry gathers all rows of one CDR3 protein and keeps the most common genes and DNA. This sample holds around 580,000 distinct CDR3 sequences; around 23% were observed only once. 13% to 15% of the sample is held by the ten biggest clonotypes.

The material sequenced was PBMCs, mostly from graft donor cells, taken 360 days after TCRalphabeta/CD19-depleted stem cell transplant. The receptors derive from a boy in the first two years of life who had a stem cell transplant for acute myeloid leukemia, so the T cells may come from the graft donor.

This clonotype showed up just a few times. V and J are TRBV25-1 and TRBJ2-1, with D maybe TRBD2 (5 bases). Germline V gives CDR1 MGHDK, CDR2 SYGVNS. CDR3 size: 17 residues. V was shortened by 0 bases and J by 0 bases, with 12 bases between the two germline ends. CDR3 nucleotides: TGTGCCAGCAGTGAATATGGAGGCCGGAGCTCCTACAATGAGCAGTTCTTC. Its translation is CASSEYGGRSSYNEQFF.

This sequence joins TRBV21-1 and TRBJ1-5. TRBV21-1 corresponds to a pseudogene. This CDR3 spans 17 amino acids. CDR3 sequence (DNA): TGTGCCAGCAGCAGATCGCCCAGGCATAATAGCAATCAGCCCCAGCATTTT. Protein product: CASSRSPRHNSNQPQHF.

This clonotype was recorded at least ten times. This rearrangement joins TRBV29-1 to TRBJ2-3; 8 bases are shared with TRBD2. Germline values: CDR1 SQVTM, CDR2 ANQGSEA. J lost 4 bases, V lost 7 bases, and 7 bases had no gene match. The length of the CDR3 is 13 residues. The DNA for the CDR3 is TGCAGCGCCTTAGGACTAGCAGCAGATACGCAGTATTTT. Its protein is CSALGLAADTQYF.

In the case of this clonotype: A read error may explain this, as a much larger clone is one base away. The chain recombines TRBV7-9 with TRBJ2-5; D gene ambiguous. V lost 1 base and J 5 bases, leaving 5 bases between the germline ends. There are 12 residues in the CDR3. CDR1 is SEHNR, CDR2 FQNEAQ, per germline (reference sequence). This CDR3 is CASSLESETQYF. In DNA, the CDR3 is TGTGCCAGCAGCTTAGAGTCGGAGACCCAGTACTTC. Looking up the rest from reference TRBV7-9 and TRBJ2-5 gives the full variable domain: DTGVSQNPRHKITKRGQNVTFRCDPISEHNRLYWYRQTLGQGPEFLTYFQNEAQLEKSRLLSDRFSAERPKGSFSTLEIQRTEQGDSAMYLCASSLESETQYFGPGTRLLVL.

The chain carries TRBV5-5 and TRBJ2-7, with D unclear. The CDR3 is made up of 14 amino acids. Germline lookup yields CDR1 SGHKS and CDR2 YYEKEE (reference sequence). Trimming cost V 0 bases and J 0 bases, with 7 bases left between them. The CDR3, as DNA: TGTGCCAGCAGCTTGGTGCGGCGCTCCTACGAGCAGTACGTC. It is translated as CASSLVRRSYEQYV.

This clonotype was seen ten or more times. The chain is built from TRBV4-1 and TRBJ2-4; TRBD2 matches 8 bases. Germline-derived CDR1 and CDR2 are MGHRA and YSYEKL. The CDR3 consists of 15 residues. J was trimmed by 7 bases and V by 5 bases; bases with no gene match: 10. The CDR3 DNA follows: TGCGCCAGCAGCTTCGGTGGCGGGGGGCCCAACATTCAGTACTTC. Protein product: CASSFGGGGPNIQYF.

This clonotype was found a few times. The V and J genes are TRBV5-1 and TRBJ2-7; weak D call: TRBD2 (5 bases). Germline CDR1 reads SGHRS; CDR2 reads YFSETQ. This CDR3 spans 15 amino acids. The V end lost 0 bases, the J end lost 3 bases, and 13 bases lay between the germline ends. The CDR3 DNA is TGCGCCAGCAGCTTGGCGCCGGGGTATATCTACGAGCAGTACGTC. Its protein is CASSLAPGYIYEQYV.

This clonotype was seen more than once but under ten times. This chain uses TRBV28 with TRBJ2-7; 12 positions match TRBD2. This CDR3 is built from 15 residues. Trimming cost V 6 bases and J 5 bases; bases outside gene matches: 8. Germline V CDR1 and CDR2: MDHEN, SYDVKM. The CDR3 DNA is TGTGCCAGCAGACGAACGGCTAGCGGGGGGGACGAGCAGTACGTC. Residues: CASRRTASGGDEQYV.

The chain joins TRBV20-1 to TRBJ1-2; no clear D. The CDR3 has 16 amino acids. V lost 1 base to trimming and J lost 4 bases, with 19 bases between them. Germline V gives CDR1 DFQATT, CDR2 SNEGSKA (reference sequence). CDR3 in DNA: TGCAGTGCTAGAGTTCAGGCGGTGTCCCCTTCCTATGGCTACACCTTC. It codes for CSARVQAVSPSYGYTF.

The chain recombines TRBV15 with TRBJ2-3; D is perhaps TRBD1 (5 bases). CDR3 length: 16 amino acids. Germline V gene lookup returns CDR1 LNHNV and CDR2 YYDKDF (reference sequence). Trimming stripped 3 bases from V and 1 base from J, with 14 bases between. The CDR3 DNA reads as TGTGCCACCAGCAGGGATGGTAGCAGGGGCACAGATACGCAGTATTTT. Protein: CATSRDGSRGTDTQYF.

V and J are TRBV5-1 and TRBJ2-1; TRBD2 matches at 13 bases. Looked up from germline, CDR1 is SGHRS and CDR2 is YFSETQ. The length of the CDR3 is 19 residues. V gave up 4 bases and J gave up 0 bases; unmatched junction bases: 10. CDR3 sequence (DNA): TGCGCCAGCAGCCTCCGACTAGCGGGGGGCCAGAGCTCCTACAATGAGCAGTTCTTC. This encodes CASSLRLAGGQSSYNEQFF.

V and J are TRBV6-4 and TRBJ2-2; TRBD1 agrees at 10 bases. V lost 6 bases and J lost 6; bases outside the gene matches: 7. CDR1 is MRHNA and CDR2 is SNTAGT in the germline V gene. The CDR3 is 15 residues long. CDR3 nucleotide sequence: TGTGCCAGCAGGGGGACAGGGGACAACTCCGGGGAGCTGTTTTTT. It specifies CASRGTGDNSGELFF.

The sample holds many counts of this clonotype. The genes are TRBV6-1 and TRBJ1-1; D is uncertain. The germline CDR1 and CDR2 sequences are MNHNS and SASEGT. This CDR3 comprises 12 residues. Trimming removed 6 bases from V and 2 bases from J, with 7 bases in between. The CDR3 loop is CASRPFNTEAFF. The CDR3 DNA follows: TGTGCCAGCAGACCCTTTAACACTGAAGCTTTCTTT.

The rearrangement joins TRBV20-1 to TRBJ2-3, with 8 bases matching TRBD1. This CDR3 is built from 14 residues. V lost 5 bases to trimming and J lost 2 bases; unmatched junction nucleotides: 6. Looked up from germline, CDR1 is DFQATT and CDR2 is SNEGSKA (reference sequence). CDR3 nucleotides: TGCAGTGCTCCAGGGGGCCCCCCCACAGATACGCAGTATTTT. Its translation is CSAPGGPPTDTQYF.

There are many counts of this clonotype. The chain uses TRBV29-1 and TRBJ2-5, with 16 nucleotides matching TRBD2. The CDR3 is 18 residues long. The germline CDR1 and CDR2 sequences are SQVTM and ANQGSEA. The junction had 16 bases not matched to a gene; V was cut back by 5 bases and J by 7 bases. The CDR3 loop is CSVFGTSGGERPYGTQYF. The CDR3 DNA reads as TGCAGCGTTTTCGGGACTAGCGGGGGGGAACGTCCGTATGGGACCCAGTACTTC.

This clonotype was counted only a few times. V usage is TRBV4-1 and J usage is TRBJ2-5; TRBD2 is a possible D gene (5 bases). The germline CDR1 and CDR2 sequences are MGHRA and YSYEKL. The CDR3 covers 15 residues. Trimming took off 1 base at V and 4 bases at J, with 13 bases between the two ends. CDR3 region: CASSQAPAGGETQYF. CDR3 nucleotide sequence: TGCGCCAGCAGCCAAGCCCCGGCAGGAGGAGAGACCCAGTACTTC.

This clonotype was detected a few times. This rearrangement joins TRBV6-1 to TRBJ2-1; 7 bases match TRBD1. The ends lost 6 bases at V and 4 bases at J; junction bases unmatched: 9. CDR1 is MNHNS, CDR2 SASEGT, per germline. The CDR3 loop spans 15 amino acids. CDR3 sequence (DNA): TGTGCCAGCAGCATAAGGGGACAGAAATACAATGAGCAGTTCTTC. Residues: CASSIRGQKYNEQFF.

This clonotype was seen a single time. This sequence joins TRBV9 and TRBJ2-1; perhaps TRBD2 as D (5 bases). V was shortened by 4 bases and J by 5 bases, with 16 bases between the two germline ends. The CDR3 is 15 residues long. Germline-derived CDR1 and CDR2 are SGDLS and YYNGEE. CDR3 in DNA: TGTGCCAGCAGCCCGATGGGGAGAACTGACAATGAGCAGTTCTTC. The encoded protein is CASSPMGRTDNEQFF.

This clonotype showed up just a few times. The chain employs TRBV10-3 and TRBJ2-5, with 14 bases identical to TRBD2. After removal of 6 bases from V and 5 bases from J, the junction contained 14 bases not matched to a gene. The CDR3 is 18 residues long. Germline CDR1 reads ENHRY; CDR2 reads SYGVKD. The CDR3 sequence: CAISAGTSGGTSVETQYF. CDR3 DNA sequence: TGTGCCATCAGCGCCGGGACTAGCGGGGGCACCTCAGTGGAGACCCAGTACTTC.

This clonotype was counted a few times. This chain joins TRBV6-4 and TRBJ1-2, with D tentatively TRBD1 (5 bases). The CDR3 totals 15 residues. The V end lost 7 bases, the J end lost 4 bases, and 19 bases lay between the germline ends. The germline V gene has CDR1 MRHNA and CDR2 SNTAGT. For the CDR3, the DNA is TGTGCCAGCACCTTAAACCCAGGGAATTTCTATGGCTACACCTTC. Amino acids: CASTLNPGNFYGYTF.

In this sample, this clonotype turned up a few times. This chain uses TRBV20-1 with TRBJ2-1, with D possibly being TRBD2 (6 bases). V was trimmed by 0 bases and J by 7 bases, leaving 19 bases between them. The CDR3 length is 16 residues. Germline V gene data show CDR1 as DFQATT and CDR2 as SNEGSKA (reference sequence). The CDR3 nucleotides read TGCAGTGCTAGAGATCAAGGGGTTAGCGGCCAAAATGAGCAGTTCTTC. This translates into CSARDQGVSGQNEQFF.

With respect to this clonotype: The conserved phenylalanine or tryptophan is not found at the CDR3 terminus, so this likely reflects a read error. J is TRBJ2-3 and V is TRBV5-1; TRBD2 is a possible D gene (7 bases). V was clipped by 4 bases and J by 1 base, with 10 bases between them. The CDR3 is made up of 14 amino acids. From germline, CDR1 is SGHRS and CDR2 YFSETQ. CDR3 coding DNA: TGCGCCAGCAGCACGGGGGGCGGCACAGATACGCAGTATTCT. Translation gives CASSTGGGTDTQYS.

This clonotype has just a few counts. The CDR3 sequence is CSARDRGGRNTEAFF. Here the CDR3 DNA reads TGCAGTGCTAGAGACCGGGGGGGGAGGAACACTGAAGCTTTCTTT. The V gene is TRBV20-1, the J gene TRBJ1-1; TRBD1 is a possible D gene (5 bases). The CDR3 loop spans 15 amino acids. V lost 0 bases, J lost 1 base, and 12 bases lay in between. Germline-derived CDR1 and CDR2 are DFQATT and SNEGSKA (reference sequence).

There are a few counts of this clonotype. This rearrangement joins TRBV20-1 to TRBJ2-2, with no clear D. Trimming stripped 2 bases from V and 2 bases from J, with 9 bases between. The CDR3 is 14 amino acids. Germline lookup yields CDR1 DFQATT and CDR2 SNEGSKA (reference sequence). The CDR3 region is CSARPTANTGELFF. Written as DNA, the CDR3 is TGCAGTGCTAGACCAACAGCAAACACCGGGGAGCTGTTTTTT.

This clonotype was seen many times. This rearrangement joins TRBV12-3 or TRBV12-4 to TRBJ2-1, with 11 nucleotides matching TRBD2. V dropped 2 bases and J dropped 6; count of bases not matched to a gene: 6. The CDR3 runs 16 residues. The CDR3, as DNA: TGTGCCAGCAGTTTACTAGCGGGGGGAATGGGCAATGAGCAGTTCTTC. Its translation: CASSLLAGGMGNEQFF.

This clonotype has a count of ten or more. The chain joins TRBV7-2 to TRBJ2-4; 16 nucleotides agree with TRBD2. Germline V CDR1 and CDR2: SGHTA, FQGNSA. The ends lost 5 bases at V and 7 bases at J; junction bases unmatched: 8. The CDR3 extends over 17 amino acids. Here the CDR3 reads CASSPPGLAGGLNIQYF. The CDR3 nucleotides are TGTGCCAGCAGCCCGCCGGGACTAGCGGGGGGGCTGAACATTCAGTACTTC. Looking up the rest from reference TRBV7-2 and TRBJ2-4 gives the full variable domain: GAGVSQSPSNKVTEKGKDVELRCDPISGHTALYWYRQSLGQGLEFLIYFQGNSAPDKSGLPSDRFSAERTGGSVSTLTIQRTQQEDSAVYLCASSPPGLAGGLNIQYFGAGTRLSVL.

The rearrangement uses TRBV6-6 and TRBJ2-7; D call uncertain. Per germline, CDR1 MNHNY and CDR2 SVGAGI (reference sequence). Trimming cost V 8 bases and J 3 bases, with 11 bases left between them. The CDR3 length is 12 residues. For the CDR3, the DNA is TGTGCCAGCCGTCCGGGCTGCTACGAGCAGTACGTC. Residues: CASRPGCYEQYV.

This clonotype has more than one count but fewer than ten. The J gene is TRBJ1-1, the V gene TRBV7-2; no firm D call. Trimming pared 6 bases from V and 0 bases from J, leaving 11 bases between. This CDR3 region has 14 residues. Germline V lookup: CDR1 SGHTA, CDR2 FQGNSA. The CDR3 coding sequence is TGTGCCAGCAGTTTTCTTAGGCTGAACACTGAAGCTTTCTTT. Translating it yields CASSFLRLNTEAFF. The variable domain in full, completed from reference TRBV7-2 and TRBJ1-1, reads GAGVSQSPSNKVTEKGKDVELRCDPISGHTALYWYRQSLGQGLEFLIYFQGNSAPDKSGLPSDRFSAERTGGSVSTLTIQRTQQEDSAVYLCASSFLRLNTEAFFGQGTRLTVV.

The table lists this clonotype with many counts. This sequence joins TRBV20-1 and TRBJ2-1, with D possibly TRBD1 on 5 matching bases. CDR1 is DFQATT and CDR2 is SNEGSKA in the germline V gene (reference sequence). V dropped 6 bases and J dropped 4 bases, with 16 bases sitting between them. This CDR3 has 14 amino acids. Here the CDR3 DNA reads TGCAGTGCCGAGCCTGGGGCTGGGTACAATGAGCAGTTCTTC. Its translation: CSAEPGAGYNEQFF.

This clonotype was recorded many times. The rearrangement uses TRBV7-3 and TRBJ2-3, with 8 bases aligning to TRBD2. Germline-derived CDR1 and CDR2 are SGHTA and FQGTGA. This CDR3 is built from 14 residues. The J segment lost 5 bases and the V segment lost 5 bases, leaving 6 bases of the junction unmatched. The CDR3 protein is CASSLGGAGDTQYF. The CDR3 region has the DNA TGTGCCAGCAGCCTCGGGGGGGCAGGAGATACGCAGTATTTT.

The chain couples TRBV7-3 to TRBJ2-1, with 8 nucleotides matching TRBD2. The germline V gene has CDR1 SGHTA and CDR2 FQGTGA. With 8 bases clipped from V and 7 bases from J, the junction kept 7 bases outside the gene matches. The CDR3 has 13 residues. In DNA, the CDR3 is TGTGCCAGCTCGGGTAGCGGGGCGAATGAGCAGTTCTTC. Translating gives CASSGSGANEQFF.

This clonotype was seen only a few times. The chain uses TRBV20-1 and TRBJ1-1; the D gene is possibly TRBD1 (6 bases). V was shortened by 3 bases and J by 2 bases, with 16 bases between the two germline ends. CDR3 length equals 15 residues. Germline CDR1 reads DFQATT; CDR2 reads SNEGSKA (reference sequence). CDR3 DNA: TGCAGTGCTAGGGTCCCAGGGGCCTTCAACACTGAAGCTTTCTTT. It is translated as CSARVPGAFNTEAFF.